The clone carrying this T cell receptor (beta chain) was observed a handful of times. The antigen remains undetermined. Each gene name is a mouse one. From the germline J gene comes the end of the CDR3, since the read stops 1 residue before it. Sample time point: mouse harvest day 7 after allogeneic transplant. Each mouse received 10^7 T-cell-depleted marrow cells plus 10^6 splenic CD5+ T cells by tail vein. This mouse GVHD model was MHC-mismatched B6 to BALB/c, profiled day 7 or 14. Libraries were prepared by immunoSEQ multiplex PCR; TCRdb keeps only in-frame clonotypes and omits some of them. The table shows several thousand clones, with roughly 44% occurring only once. The CDR3 covers 14 residues. In germline, CDR1 is LGHNA, CDR2 YNLKQL (reference sequence). Trimming pared 2 bases from V and 0 bases from J, leaving 6 bases between. The data belong to a study of tissue T cells after allogeneic stem cell transplantation.

Study observations and caveats: Few T cell clones were shared across patients, but motif clusters showed tissue-specific shared signatures. Within patients, tissue anatomy strongly shaped TCR repertoire composition. Only a limited share of tissue TCRs appeared in blood or spleen.

This chain links TRBV5 with TRBJ2-4; D ambiguous. What was sequenced was skin. This receptor was identified in a female BALB/c mouse given C57BL/6 T cells with graft-versus-host disease after an allogeneic hematopoietic cell transplant. CDR3 DNA (partial): TGTGCCAGCAGCCAATATTCTAGTCAAAACACCTTGTAC. It encodes CASSQYSSQNTLY. The whole CDR3 sequence is CASSQYSSQNTLYF.